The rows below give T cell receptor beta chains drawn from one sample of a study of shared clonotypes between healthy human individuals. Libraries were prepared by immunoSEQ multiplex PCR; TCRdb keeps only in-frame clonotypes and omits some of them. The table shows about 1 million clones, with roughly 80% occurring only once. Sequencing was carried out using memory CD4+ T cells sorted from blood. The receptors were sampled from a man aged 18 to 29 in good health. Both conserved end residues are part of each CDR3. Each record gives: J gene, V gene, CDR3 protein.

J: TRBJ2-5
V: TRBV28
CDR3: CASSARWETQYF

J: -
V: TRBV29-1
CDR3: CSVGDTQYEQYF

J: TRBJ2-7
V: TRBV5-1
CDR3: CASSLGGTANTYEQYF

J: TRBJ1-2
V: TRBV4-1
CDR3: CASSSQQGANYGYTF

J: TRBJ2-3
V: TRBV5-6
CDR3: CASSFVGRDTDTQYF

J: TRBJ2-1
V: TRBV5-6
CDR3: CASSFVDRGNEQFF

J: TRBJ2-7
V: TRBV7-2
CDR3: CASSPPGARGAYEQYF

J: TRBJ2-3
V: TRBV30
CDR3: CAWWTTRGNTDTQYF

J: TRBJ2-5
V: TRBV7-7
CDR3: CASSLTGGSETQYF

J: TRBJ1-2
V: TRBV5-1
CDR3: CASSFDGGGYTF

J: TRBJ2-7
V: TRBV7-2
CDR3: CASSLYTSGGLEQYF

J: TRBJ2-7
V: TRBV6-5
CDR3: CASRNVVRGEQYF

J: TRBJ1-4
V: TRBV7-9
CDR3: CASSPEPRGELFF

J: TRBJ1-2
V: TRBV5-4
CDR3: CASSGGQGNGYTF

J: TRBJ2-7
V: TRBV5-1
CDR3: CASSPEAGKPYEQYF

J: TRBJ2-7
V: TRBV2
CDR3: CASSVSEVVRQGARSYEQYF

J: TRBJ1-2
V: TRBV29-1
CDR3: CSGLQTVPLNYGYTF

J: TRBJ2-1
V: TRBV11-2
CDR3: CASSLGLLEQFF

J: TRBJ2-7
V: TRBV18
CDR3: CASSFGTSSTYEQYF

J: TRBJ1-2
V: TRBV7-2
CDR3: CASSSSGQTNYGYTF

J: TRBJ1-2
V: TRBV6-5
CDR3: CASSPPEGRYTF

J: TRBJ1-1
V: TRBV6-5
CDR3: CASSFTGSTEAFF

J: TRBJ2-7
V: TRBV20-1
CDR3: CRGSGGTEQYF

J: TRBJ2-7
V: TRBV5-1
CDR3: CASGLTGSYEQYF

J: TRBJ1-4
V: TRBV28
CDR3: CASRGTQTNEKLFF

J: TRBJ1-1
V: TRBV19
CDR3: CASSILPGNTEAFF

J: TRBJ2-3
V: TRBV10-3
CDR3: CAISAQRGSTDTQYF

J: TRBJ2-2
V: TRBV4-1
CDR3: CASSQDQRGVGALFF

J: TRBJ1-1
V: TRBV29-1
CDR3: CSVVGQGNTEAFF

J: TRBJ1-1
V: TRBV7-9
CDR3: CASSPRTDAAFF

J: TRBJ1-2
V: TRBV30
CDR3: CAWRAPDKMSYGYTF

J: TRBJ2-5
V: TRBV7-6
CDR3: CASSLATSGETQYF

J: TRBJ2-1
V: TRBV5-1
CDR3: CASSLGGSSGRNEQFF

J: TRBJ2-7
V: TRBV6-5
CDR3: CASSQGSPGQYF

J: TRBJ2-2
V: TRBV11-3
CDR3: CASSLGLDRDGELFF

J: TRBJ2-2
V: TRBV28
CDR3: CASTYSTGELFF

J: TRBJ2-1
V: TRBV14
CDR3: CASSQDRRSGGGSYNKQFF

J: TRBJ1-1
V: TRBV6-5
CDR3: CASSAIRGTEAFF

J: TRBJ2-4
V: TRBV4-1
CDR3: CASSQIGLAGGRYF

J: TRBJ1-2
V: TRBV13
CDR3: CASSADIRSSGYTF

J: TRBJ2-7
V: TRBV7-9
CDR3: CASSFRTSGTYEQYF

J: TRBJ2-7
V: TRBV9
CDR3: CASGDYEQYF

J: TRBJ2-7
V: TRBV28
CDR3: CASSSLFRSYEQYF

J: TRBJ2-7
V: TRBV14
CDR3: CASRKQGAATYEQYF

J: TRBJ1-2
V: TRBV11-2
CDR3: CASSWTGSGYGYTF

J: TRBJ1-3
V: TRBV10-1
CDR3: CASSSGQAGNTIYF

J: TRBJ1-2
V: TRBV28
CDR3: CASSSTGGSLGGYTF